A selection of T cell receptor beta chains follows, all from one sample in a study of cytomegalovirus exposure and HLA in healthy donors. Generated by immunoSEQ multiplex PCR, the TCRdb table keeps only in-frame clones and is missing some. The data contain some 120,000 clones, 60% to 85% of them singletons. The sample consisted of PBMCs. These receptors all stem from a woman aged 35 to 49 in good health and CMV-seronegative. The CDR3 runs from the conserved cysteine through the conserved F or W. D genes are given only for firm matches. Only part of the rows carry a size: once, few, many, or a class if the clone is expanded.

>TRBV28|TRBJ1-1|-|-
CASKPGGAPRAFF
TGTGCCAGCAAACCCGGGGGGGCCCCGAGAGCTTTCTTT
>TRBV27|TRBJ2-2|TRBD2|-
CASSGLAGGPHTGELFF
TGTGCCAGCAGTGGACTAGCGGGAGGGCCTCACACCGGGGAGCTGTTTTTT
>TRBV27|TRBJ2-2|-|-
CASSSFTEGPNTGELFF
TGTGCCAGCAGTTCCTTCACGGAGGGCCCGAACACCGGGGAGCTGTTTTTT
>TRBV11-2|TRBJ1-2|-|few
CASSLEGAPNYGYTF
TGTGCCAGCAGCTTAGAGGGGGCACCTAACTATGGCTACACCTTC
>TRBV5-1|TRBJ2-2|TRBD2|-
CASSFLSGSSAGELFF
TGCGCCAGCAGCTTTTTAAGCGGGAGTTCGGCCGGGGAGCTGTTTTTT
>TRBV19|TRBJ2-7|TRBD1|-
CASSIVGQGPYEQYF
TGTGCCAGTAGTATAGTTGGACAGGGGCCCTACGAGCAGTACTTC
>TRBV28|TRBJ2-7|-|-
CASSLSGALSSYEQYF
TGTGCCAGCAGTTTAAGCGGCGCCTTGAGCTCCTACGAGCAGTACTTC
>TRBV20-1|TRBJ2-3|-|-
CRAESTDTQYF
TGCAGGGCAGAAAGCACAGATACGCAGTATTTT
>TRBV7-2|TRBJ2-1|-|-
CASSWGPYNEQFF
TGTGCCAGCAGCTGGGGCCCGTACAATGAGCAGTTCTTC
>TRBV6-5|TRBJ2-1|TRBD2|-
CASSYLAGDYEQFF
TGTGCCAGCAGTTACCTAGCGGGAGACTATGAGCAGTTCTTC
>TRBV7-2|TRBJ2-6|-|-
CASSWGGARTYSGANVLTF
TGTGCCAGCAGCTGGGGGGGGGCCCGAACCTACTCTGGGGCCAACGTCCTGACTTTC
>TRBV20-1|TRBJ2-3|-|-
CSASRTDTQYF
TGCAGTGCTAGTCGGACAGATACGCAGTATTTT
>TRBV5-1|TRBJ1-2|-|-
CASSLGGRGGYGYTF
TGCGCCAGCAGCTTGGGCGGCAGGGGCGGCTATGGCTACACCTTC
>TRBV5-8|TRBJ1-2|-|-
CASSLVAVGGYTF
TGTGCCAGCAGCTTGGTAGCAGTTGGAGGCTACACCTTC
>TRBV7-6|TRBJ1-5|-|once
CASSLEEGSDNQPQHF
TGTGCCAGCAGCTTAGAGGAGGGATCCGACAATCAGCCCCAGCATTTT
>TRBV20-1|TRBJ2-5|-|once
CSAKAATQYF
TGCAGTGCGAAGGCGGCGACCCAGTACTTC
>TRBV19|TRBJ2-7|-|-
CASSAQTGINEQYF
TGTGCCAGTAGTGCGCAAACAGGGATCAACGAGCAGTACTTC
>TRBV5-6|TRBJ1-2|TRBD1|-
CASSLGGQGAMYGYTF
TGTGCCAGCAGCTTGGGAGGACAGGGGGCTATGTATGGCTACACCTTC
>TRBV28|TRBJ1-2|-|-
CASSLGGLYYGYTF
TGTGCCAGCAGTTTGGGGGGGCTTTACTATGGCTACACCTTC
>TRBV4-2|TRBJ1-3|TRBD1|once
CASSQDWGQGTGNTIYF
TGTGCCAGCAGCCAAGATTGGGGACAGGGTACTGGAAACACCATATATTTT
>TRBV4-1|TRBJ1-2|-|many
CASSQEDGVNYGYTF
TGCGCCAGCAGCCAAGAGGACGGGGTTAACTATGGCTACACCTTC
>TRBV5-1|TRBJ1-1|-|-
CASSSVGGPEAFF
TGCGCCAGCAGCTCGGTTGGAGGCCCAGAAGCTTTCTTT
>TRBV5-1|TRBJ2-7|TRBD1|-
CASSLGQGAYEQYF
TGCGCCAGCAGCTTGGGGCAGGGGGCCTACGAGCAGTACTTC
>TRBV2|TRBJ1-1|TRBD1|-
CASRPDRGLWSTEAFF
TGTGCCAGCAGACCCGACAGGGGGCTTTGGAGCACTGAAGCTTTCTTT
>TRBV2|TRBJ2-7|-|-
CASSRGGYEQYF
TGTGCCAGCAGTAGGGGGGGTTACGAGCAGTACTTC
>TRBV5-1|TRBJ1-4|TRBD1|-
CASSSQGAGNEKLFF
TGCGCCAGCAGCTCGCAGGGGGCGGGGAATGAAAAACTGTTTTTT
>TRBV9|TRBJ2-1|TRBD2|-
CASSLTSGDYNEQFF
TGTGCCAGCAGCCTGACTAGCGGAGACTACAATGAGCAGTTCTTC
>TRBV6-1|TRBJ1-6|TRBD1|-
CASSEHRAGTAHSPLHF
TGTGCCAGCAGTGAACATAGAGCCGGGACAGCTCATTCACCCCTCCACTTT
>TRBV11-2|TRBJ2-7|-|-
CASSPGSEQYF
TGTGCCAGCAGCCCGGGTTCGGAGCAGTACTTC
>TRBV10-1|TRBJ1-2|-|-
CASSDGGNYGYTF
TGCGCCAGCAGTGATGGGGGGAACTATGGCTACACCTTC
>TRBV6-5|TRBJ1-1|-|-
CASSFESYTEAFF
TGTGCCAGCAGTTTTGAGAGTTACACTGAAGCTTTCTTT
>TRBV27|TRBJ2-1|-|-
CASRRSRALAYNEQFF
TGTGCCAGCAGAAGGTCGAGGGCCCTTGCCTACAATGAGCAGTTCTTC
>TRBV6-5|TRBJ2-2|TRBD1|-
CASSYWDRVNTGELFF
TGTGCCAGCAGTTACTGGGACAGGGTAAACACCGGGGAGCTGTTTTTT
>TRBV11-2|TRBJ2-1|-|once
CASSLDSPYNEQFF
TGTGCCAGCAGCTTAGATTCTCCGTACAATGAGCAGTTCTTC
>TRBV19|TRBJ1-5|TRBD1|-
CASSIDREKAQPQHF
TGTGCCAGTAGTATCGACAGGGAGAAGGCCCAGCCCCAGCATTTT
>TRBV6-6|TRBJ2-2|TRBD1|few
CASSYPGQGQTGELFF
TGTGCCAGCAGTTACCCGGGACAGGGACAGACCGGGGAGCTGTTTTTT
>TRBV29-1|TRBJ1-2|-|-
CSVLDSYYGYTF
TGCAGCGTTCTAGACAGCTACTATGGCTACACCTTC
>TRBV6-1|TRBJ1-4|-|once
CASRRQELHDKLFF
TGTGCCAGCAGGAGACAGGAACTCCATGACAAACTGTTTTTT